The 14 T cell receptor beta chains in this list originate from one sample, sequenced in a study of OX40 agonist ivuxolimab in advanced cancers. The protocol was immunoSEQ multiplex PCR, while the TCRdb copy is restricted to in-frame clones and leaves out a portion. The sample lists approximately 74,000 clones, 90% to 95% occurring once. The specimen was CD4+ or CD8+ T cells sorted from blood, collected in a trial of the OX40 agonist ivuxolimab. These TCRs come from an adult with an advanced solid tumor such as melanoma, head and neck, liver or kidney cancer.

The chain carries TRBV7-6 and TRBJ2-5; D gene uncertain. V lost 1 base to trimming and J lost 5 bases, with 14 bases between them. Germline CDR1 and CDR2: SGHVS and FNYEAQ. The CDR3 totals 15 residues. This CDR3 is CASSLGGYLGETQYF. CDR3 DNA: TGTGCCAGCAGCTTAGGTGGCTACCTGGGCGAGACCCAGTACTTC.

V is TRBV7-3 and J is TRBJ2-2; D gene ambiguous. The V end lost 2 bases, the J end lost 4 bases, and 8 bases lay between the germline ends. CDR1 SGHTA and CDR2 FQGTGA come from the germline V gene. The CDR3 totals 14 residues. In DNA form, the CDR3 reads TGTGCCAGCAGCTTATGGGGTGGCACCGGGGAGCTGTTTTTT. Amino acids: CASSLWGGTGELFF. Full variable domain (rest looked up from reference TRBV7-3 and TRBJ2-2): GAGVSQTPSNKVTEKGKYVELRCDPISGHTALYWYRQSLGQGPEFLIYFQGTGAADDSGLPNDRFFAVRPEGSVSTLKIQRTERGDSAVYLCASSLWGGTGELFFGEGSRLTVL.

The chain recombines TRBV6-1 with TRBJ2-7, with 7 bases identical to TRBD1. Germline V gene sequence: CDR1 MNHNS, CDR2 SASEGT. With V trimmed by 7 bases and J by 3 bases, 6 bases remained unmatched. CDR3 size: 13 residues. Here the CDR3 DNA reads TGTGCCAGCAATAACAGGGGCCTCTACGAGCAGTACTTC. Translated: CASNNRGLYEQYF.

With regard to this clone: Compared with germline, one end of the junction differs, possibly owing to a read error. The chain recombines TRBV7-7 with TRBJ1-4; no firm D call. CDR3 length: 13 amino acids. Germline CDR1 SSHAT, CDR2 FNYEAQ (reference sequence). The CDR3 DNA follows: TGTGCTAGCAGCTTAGTTCCGGGTGAAAAACTGTTTTTT. Translating it yields CASSLVPGEKLFF.

The chain uses TRBV6-5 and TRBJ2-1; D is undetermined. Germline-derived CDR1 and CDR2 are MNHEY and SVGAGI. There are 14 residues in the CDR3. V lost 2 bases to trimming and J lost 5 bases, with 10 bases between them. CDR3 sequence reads: CASSYAGPNNEQFF. The CDR3 DNA reads as TGTGCCAGCAGTTACGCTGGACCGAACAATGAGCAGTTCTTC.

The CDR3 reads CASSYGSFNEQFF. CDR3 DNA: TGTGCCAGCAGTTACGGAAGCTTCAATGAGCAGTTCTTC. This chain uses TRBV6-5 with TRBJ2-1, with D unresolved. Germline lookup yields CDR1 MNHEY and CDR2 SVGAGI. This CDR3 spans 13 amino acids. V was cut by 2 bases and J by 6 bases, with 8 bases left in between.

V is TRBV30 and J is TRBJ2-3; D is uncertain. Germline CDR1 and CDR2: GTSNPN and SVGIG (reference sequence). Deletions cut 2 bases from V and 3 bases from J, with 12 bases between. This CDR3 has 14 residues. CDR3 amino acids: CAWSKSGLTDTQYF. CDR3 DNA sequence: TGTGCCTGGAGTAAATCAGGCTTGACAGATACGCAGTATTTT.

The chain uses TRBV7-9 and TRBJ2-7; 7 bases are a match to TRBD1. Germline CDR1 and CDR2: SEHNR and FQNEAQ (reference sequence). The CDR3 has 15 residues. V was clipped by 5 bases and J by 5 bases; unmatched bases: 12. CDR3 in amino acids: CASSRVAGGRDEQYF. Here the CDR3 DNA reads TGTGCCAGCAGCCGGGTGGCAGGGGGAAGAGACGAGCAGTACTTC.

The CDR3 sequence is CASSPREAAYEQYF. CDR3 coding DNA: TGTGCCAGCAGCCCCCGGGAGGCCGCCTACGAGCAGTACTTC. V and J are TRBV5-4 and TRBJ2-7, with 7 bases lining up with TRBD2. The CDR3 covers 14 residues. Germline values: CDR1 SGHNT, CDR2 YYREEE (reference sequence). Unmatched junction bases numbered 6, after V lost 4 bases and J lost 2 bases.

This chain connects TRBV29-1 to TRBJ1-3, with TRBD1 identical over 7 bases. Germline CDR1 and CDR2: SQVTM and ANQGSEA. This CDR3 comprises 15 residues. The J segment lost 6 bases and the V segment lost 2 bases, leaving 10 bases of the junction unmatched. In DNA form, the CDR3 reads TGCAGCGTTGAACCCAGAGGGCAGGGGGAAAACACCATATATTTT. Its protein is CSVEPRGQGENTIYF.

CDR3 amino acids: CASSIQGGRFNEQFF. Written as DNA, the CDR3 is TGTGCCAGCAGTATACAGGGTGGCCGGTTCAATGAGCAGTTCTTC. The J gene is TRBJ2-1, the V gene TRBV27; D possibly corresponds to TRBD1 (6 bases). The ends were cut back, 5 bases at V and 6 bases at J, with 17 bases in the middle. This CDR3 is 15 amino acids long. Germline V gives CDR1 MNHEY, CDR2 SMNVEV (reference sequence).

The chain has TRBV6-5 and TRBJ1-1; TRBD1 matches 8 bases. CDR1 and CDR2 from the germline V gene are MNHEY and SVGAGI. V shed 4 bases and J 4 bases; nucleotides not matched to a gene: 5. CDR3 length: 14 amino acids. The CDR3 DNA follows: TGTGCCAGCAGTTTAACAGGGGGAGGCACTGAAGCTTTCTTT. Translation gives CASSLTGGGTEAFF.

The genes are TRBV7-3 and TRBJ2-2, with D possibly being TRBD1 (6 bases). CDR3 length equals 15 residues. Trimming shortened V by 6 bases and J by 4 bases, and 15 bases separated the two germline ends. CDR1 SGHTA and CDR2 FQGTGA come from the germline V gene. In nucleotides, the CDR3 is TGTGCCAGCAGGGGATACAGGGTTACCACCGGGGAGCTGTTTTTT. Its protein product is CASRGYRVTTGELFF.

This chain links TRBV5-5 with TRBJ2-5, with 13 bases that match TRBD2. Germline lookup yields CDR1 SGHKS and CDR2 YYEKEE (reference sequence). The junction had 12 bases not matched to a gene; V was cut back by 5 bases and J by 5 bases. CDR3 length: 17 amino acids. The CDR3 sequence is CASSSGLAGPWFETQYF. CDR3 DNA sequence: TGTGCCAGCAGTTCGGGACTAGCGGGGCCATGGTTCGAGACCCAGTACTTC.